The T cell receptor beta chain under discussion was sequenced for a study of cytomegalovirus exposure and HLA in healthy donors. The PCR ran on 60 Vbeta and 13 Jbeta primers. The data were produced by immunoSEQ multiplex PCR, yet TCRdb's version contains in-frame clones alone and is incomplete. The table includes about 98,000 clones, roughly 70% detected once. The CDR3 length is 15 residues. Per germline, CDR1 LNHNV and CDR2 YYDKDF (reference sequence). The chain has TRBV15 and TRBJ2-5; a possible D gene is TRBD2 (5 bases). The closer fit of TRBJ2-7 to the DNA end suggests the J call may be wrong. The sequenced sample was PBMCs. This clonotype was obtained from a man aged 50-59 years in good health and CMV-seronegative. The CDR3 here is CATSRDEGLGYEQYF. The CDR3 DNA reads TGTGCCACCAGCAGAGATGAGGGATTGGGGTACGAGCAGTACTTC.